This T cell receptor beta chain comes out of a study of cytomegalovirus exposure and HLA in healthy donors. The CDR3 spans 14 residues. Trimming removed 3 bases at V and 2 bases at J, with 8 bases between. The V gene's germline CDR1 is MDHEN and CDR2 SYDVKM. Study findings and constraints: It was likely that a cluster of highly shared sequence variants was a sequencing artifact. Immune exposure was documented only through CMV serostatus.

Vbeta (60) and Jbeta (13) primers were used in the PCR. The table came from immunoSEQ multiplex PCR; TCRdb's copy has only in-frame clones and leaves some out. The sample contains 95,000 to 150,000 clones, roughly 70% of which appear only once. Of note for this clone: As yet, its antigen is unknown.

The receptor was isolated from a woman between 40 and 55 years old in good health and CMV-seronegative. The sequencing input was PBMCs. The chain recombines TRBV28 with TRBJ2-1; D is unclear. In DNA, the CDR3 is TGTGCCAGCAGTTTCAGGCGAACCTACAATGAGCAGTTCTTC. Residues: CASSFRRTYNEQFF.